This T cell receptor beta chain was obtained from a study of T cell responses to AZD1222 COVID-19 vaccine. Sequenced by immunoSEQ multiplex PCR; TCRdb stores in-frame clones only, minus some. Of 100,000 or so clones detected, around 89% appear once; the ten largest clones hold less than 3.5%. Findings and limits, study-wide: Nearly half of the spike-specific TCRs reportedly recognize variant regions that carry no mutations. Just a handful of AZD1222 recipients tested seropositive at baseline.

The germline gives CDR1 GTSNPN, CDR2 SVGIG (reference sequence). The ends were cut back, 2 bases at V and 7 bases at J, with 20 bases in the middle. The CDR3 is made up of 15 amino acids. Points on this clone: Its matching antigen is unknown.

This receptor was taken from an adult in good health. Here the sequenced sample was peripheral blood, taken on day 0 of AZD1222 vaccination. J is TRBJ1-2 and V is TRBV30; D is undetermined. CDR3 residues: CAWSYLRPEESGYTF. The DNA of the CDR3 is TGTGCCTGGAGTTATCTCCGGCCCGAAGAGAGTGGCTACACCTTC.